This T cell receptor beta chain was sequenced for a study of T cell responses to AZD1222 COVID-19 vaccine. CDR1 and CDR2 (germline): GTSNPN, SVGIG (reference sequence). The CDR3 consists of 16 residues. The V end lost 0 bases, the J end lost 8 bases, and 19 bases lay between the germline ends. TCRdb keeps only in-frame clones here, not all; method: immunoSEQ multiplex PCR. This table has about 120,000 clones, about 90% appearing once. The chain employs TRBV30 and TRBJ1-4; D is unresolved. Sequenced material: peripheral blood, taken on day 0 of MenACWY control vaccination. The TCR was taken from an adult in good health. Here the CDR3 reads CAWSVLGSLGSEKLFF. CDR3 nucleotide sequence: TGTGCCTGGAGTGTTTTGGGTTCCCTCGGGAGCGAAAAACTGTTTTTT.